Listed below are T cell receptor beta chains from one sample, sequenced in a study of blood T cells in healthy people across ages. TCRdb reprocessed the 5' RACE reads via MiXCR and lists one record per CDR3 protein. The profile shows 800,000 to 950,000 distinct CDR3 sequences, 40% to 60% of them singletons. The material sequenced was blood. The source of these receptors is a man under 40 in good health. The CDR3 runs from the conserved cysteine through the conserved F or W. D genes are given only for firm matches. The listing skips clone size in some rows; elsewhere it reads once, few, many or a size class.

j_call v_call d_call clone_size cdr3_aa cdr3_nt
TRBJ2-7 TRBV7-9 TRBD1 NA CASSLMGQGIYEQYF TGTGCCAGCAGCTTAATGGGACAGGGTATCTACGAGCAGTACTTC
TRBJ2-6 TRBV28 NA NA CASSETGLGSGANVLTF TGTGCCAGCAGTGAAACAGGGTTGGGCTCTGGGGCCAACGTCCTGACTTTC
TRBJ2-3 TRBV25-1 NA NA CASSDPGVFTDTQYF TGTGCCAGCAGTGACCCGGGGGTATTCACAGATACGCAGTATTTT
TRBJ2-1 TRBV7-2 TRBD2 few CASSALRRGWGNEQFF TGTGCCAGCAGCGCCCTGAGGCGGGGGTGGGGGAATGAGCAGTTCTTC
TRBJ2-7 TRBV18 NA NA CASPPSSDYEQYF TGTGCCAGCCCACCGTCTAGCGACTACGAGCAGTACTTC
TRBJ2-3 TRBV9 NA NA CASSVAAGPMGTDTQYF TGTGCCAGCAGCGTAGCCGCGGGACCCATGGGGACAGATACGCAGTATTTT
TRBJ1-2 TRBV28 TRBD1 once CASSGPGQNNYGYTF TGTGCCAGCAGTGGACCGGGACAGAATAACTATGGCTACACCTTC
TRBJ2-5 TRBV24-1 NA NA CATSDLETQYF TGTGCCACCAGTGACTTAGAGACCCAGTACTTC
TRBJ2-1 TRBV13 NA NA CASSQLGWGRGESFEQFF TGTGCCAGCAGCCAGCTAGGGTGGGGTCGCGGGGAGAGTTTTGAGCAGTTCTTC
TRBJ1-2 TRBV7-9 NA NA CASSLDGGPINYGYTF TGTGCCAGCAGCTTAGACGGAGGGCCCATTAACTATGGCTACACCTTC
TRBJ1-6 TRBV6-2/TRBV6-3 NA NA CASMDDRPSPLHF TGTGCCAGCATGGACGACAGACCCTCCCCCCTCCACTTT
TRBJ2-7 TRBV5-1 NA NA CASSLTTLSSYEQYF TGCGCCAGCAGCTTGACGACTTTGAGCTCCTACGAGCAGTACTTC
TRBJ2-1 TRBV4-3 TRBD2 few CASSPRLAGGNEQFF TGCGCCAGCAGCCCTCGACTAGCGGGGGGCAATGAGCAGTTCTTC
TRBJ2-7 TRBV20-1 NA NA CSATGYSAYEQYF TGCAGTGCTACAGGATATTCCGCCTACGAGCAGTACTTC
TRBJ2-3 TRBV28 TRBD2 NA CASRSGGVTDTQYF TGTGCCAGCAGGAGCGGGGGGGTCACAGATACGCAGTATTTT
TRBJ2-2 TRBV12-3/TRBV12-4 NA NA CASSPRRVGTGELFF TGTGCCAGCAGTCCCAGAAGGGTGGGCACCGGGGAGCTGTTTTTT
TRBJ1-2 TRBV5-5 TRBD1 NA CASSLEQGVHGYTF TGTGCCAGCAGCTTGGAACAGGGGGTGCATGGCTACACCTTC
TRBJ2-1 TRBV29-1 TRBD2 few CSVNGLAGGTNEQFF TGCAGCGTCAACGGACTAGCGGGGGGAACGAATGAGCAGTTCTTC
TRBJ2-1 TRBV6-2/TRBV6-3 TRBD2 NA CASRPLAGGLNEQFF TGTGCCAGCAGACCCCTAGCGGGGGGGCTAAATGAGCAGTTCTTC
TRBJ2-3 TRBV27 NA NA CASSLFGATDTQYF TGTGCCAGCAGTTTATTCGGTGCCACAGATACGCAGTATTTT
TRBJ2-5 TRBV30 NA NA CAWAARGTQYF TGTGCTTGGGCAGCTCGAGGGACCCAGTACTTC
TRBJ2-4 TRBV2 NA few CASSGRGGELAKNIQYF TGTGCCAGCAGTGGGCGAGGCGGAGAACTAGCCAAAAACATTCAGTACTTC
TRBJ1-4 TRBV7-2 NA few CASSQVGASNEKLFF TGTGCCAGCAGCCAAGTAGGGGCCTCTAATGAAAAACTGTTTTTT
TRBJ2-1 TRBV5-5 TRBD2 few CASRKAGVTYNEQFF TGTGCCAGCAGGAAAGCGGGGGTAACCTACAATGAGCAGTTCTTC
TRBJ2-7 TRBV28 TRBD1 NA CASSSSGTGASYEQYF TGTGCCAGCAGTTCCTCCGGGACAGGGGCGTCCTACGAGCAGTACTTC
TRBJ2-4 TRBV9 NA NA CASSVGSGGRQNIQYF TGTGCCAGCAGCGTAGGCTCAGGAGGCCGGCAAAACATTCAGTACTTC
TRBJ2-3 TRBV29-1 NA NA CSAEKGYTSTDTQYF TGCAGCGCCGAAAAAGGGTATACTAGCACAGATACGCAGTATTTT
TRBJ2-1 TRBV29-1 NA NA CSASQGEQFF TGCAGCGCCTCACAGGGTGAGCAGTTCTTC
TRBJ1-6 TRBV30 NA few CAWSVGVNTLHF TGTGCCTGGAGTGTAGGGGTCAATACCCTCCACTTT
TRBJ2-7 TRBV27 NA NA CASSAGLSPYEQYF TGTGCCAGCAGTGCTGGTCTATCACCCTACGAGCAGTACTTC
TRBJ2-3 TRBV10-3 TRBD2 few CASGLAGDTQYF TGTGCCAGTGGACTAGCGGGAGATACGCAGTATTTT
TRBJ1-6 TRBV7-6 NA once CASSLATYNSPLHF TGTGCCAGCAGCTTGGCCACCTATAATTCACCCCTCCACTTT
TRBJ1-6 TRBV20-1 NA NA CSARGRGASSAPLHF TGCAGTGCTAGAGGTCGGGGGGCCTCCTCTGCACCCCTCCACTTT
TRBJ2-3 TRBV9 TRBD1 NA CASSVGHRTGITDTQYF TGTGCCAGCAGCGTAGGACACCGGACAGGGATTACAGATACGCAGTATTTT
TRBJ2-1 TRBV5-1 TRBD2 NA CASSLEAGHVDEQFF TGCGCCAGCAGCTTGGAAGCGGGGCACGTCGATGAGCAGTTCTTC
TRBJ2-3 TRBV7-2 NA once CASGPDGFTDTQYF TGTGCCAGCGGCCCCGACGGTTTCACAGATACGCAGTATTTT
TRBJ2-4 TRBV12-3/TRBV12-4 NA NA CASSFRETAKNSQYF TGTGCCAGCAGTTTCAGGGAGACGGCCAAAAACAGTCAGTACTTC
TRBJ2-1 TRBV20-1 NA NA CSARGPLSYEQFF TGCAGTGCTAGAGGGCCCCTCTCCTACGAACAGTTCTTC
TRBJ2-1 TRBV12-3/TRBV12-4 TRBD2 many CASRRGNEQFF TGTGCCAGCAGGCGGGGGAATGAGCAGTTCTTC
TRBJ2-3 TRBV20-1 NA NA CSATTRLADTQYF TGCAGTGCTACGACTAGGTTAGCAGATACGCAGTATTTT